The source of this T cell receptor beta chain is a study of CD8+ T cells in alopecia areata. Study at large: By percentage of affected scalp area, the severity of treated patients was scored. Study-wide results and caveats: Affected scalp, especially in alopecia totalis/universalis, had a higher clonality than normal scalp did.

This clone was picked up one time. What it recognizes is unknown. It was cDNA, reverse transcribed from extracted RNA, that served as the sequencing template. Method: immunoSEQ multiplex PCR; TCRdb's copy keeps in-frame clones and lacks some. The table records under 350,000 clones, roughly 64% of them present only once. The germline CDR1 and CDR2 sequences are GTSNPN and SVGIG (reference sequence). The CDR3 is 13 residues long. V was clipped by 1 base and J by 3 bases, with 9 bases between them. Treatment: oral pan-JAK inhibitor, 5-10 mg twice daily. The gene calls are TRBV30 and TRBJ1-2; D unclear. Here the sequenced sample was CD4+ T cells sorted from blood, taken at week 24, from a patient treated with tofacitinib. This receptor was obtained from a human donor with alopecia areata. CDR3 nucleotide sequence: TGTGCCTGGAGTGCCCCGGCCCACTATGGCTACACCTTC. Protein: CAWSAPAHYGYTF.